One and the same sample provided the 31 T cell receptor beta chains below, sequenced in a study of T cell responses to AZD1222 COVID-19 vaccine. Repertoires were generated with immunoSEQ multiplex PCR, while TCRdb's copy carries only in-frame clones and drops some. Of around 130,000 clones listed, 80% to 90% are singletons. Sample: peripheral blood, taken 28 days after the second AZD1222 dose. The source is an adult who received the AZD1222 COVID-19 vaccine.

This chain uses TRBV9 with TRBJ2-1; TRBD1 agrees at 11 bases. This CDR3 has 15 amino acids. J was trimmed by 3 bases and V by 4 bases; bases with no gene match: 3. Germline V gene data show CDR1 as SGDLS and CDR2 as YYNGEE. CDR3 nucleotides: TGTGCCAGCAGCAAGGGACAGGGGGGCTACAATGAGCAGTTCTTC. Amino acids: CASSKGQGGYNEQFF.

This chain uses TRBV9 with TRBJ1-5, with 9 bases matching TRBD1. Germline CDR1 and CDR2: SGDLS and YYNGEE. This CDR3 is built from 14 residues. The trim removed 3 bases at V and 7 bases at J, leaving 5 bases unmatched. CDR3 sequence reads: CASSGGTGRQPQHF. The CDR3 bases are TGTGCCAGCAGCGGCGGGACAGGGAGGCAGCCCCAGCATTTT.

The gene calls are TRBV19 and TRBJ2-1, with D possibly matching TRBD1 (6 bases). Germline V gives CDR1 LNHDA, CDR2 SQIVND (reference sequence). Trimming shortened V by 3 bases and J by 2 bases, and 20 bases separated the two germline ends. This CDR3 spans 18 amino acids. CDR3 DNA sequence: TGTGCCAGTAGTATTAGGTACAGGGCCCCGGGGCCCTACAATGAGCAGTTCTTC. Translation gives CASSIRYRAPGPYNEQFF.

V gene TRBV27 combines with J gene TRBJ1-2, with TRBD1 matching 7 bases. The CDR3 is 16 residues long. CDR1 and CDR2 from the germline V gene are MNHEY and SMNVEV (reference sequence). J was trimmed by 6 bases and V by 6 bases; bases with no gene match: 16. The CDR3 DNA reads TGTGCCAGCAGGATGGCCGGGACCCAGGGGGGTCATGGCTACACCTTC. It translates to CASRMAGTQGGHGYTF.

This CDR3 is CASSWGDRVHEQYF. The CDR3 region has the DNA TGTGCCAGCAGCTGGGGGGACAGGGTCCACGAGCAGTACTTC. The V gene is TRBV11-2, the J gene TRBJ2-7, with 9 bases aligning to TRBD1. The CDR3 has 14 residues. The V gene end was trimmed by 4 bases and the J gene end by 5 bases; junction bases not matched to a gene: 6. Germline V gene lookup returns CDR1 SGHAT and CDR2 FQNNGV.

The V and J genes are TRBV18 and TRBJ1-2, with 10 bases identical to TRBD1. The CDR3 is 15 residues long. The ends lost 3 bases at V and 4 bases at J; junction bases unmatched: 5. CDR1 KGHSH and CDR2 LQKENI come from the germline V gene. In nucleotides, the CDR3 is TGTGCCAGCTCACCCGGGACAGGGGAATTCTATGGCTACACCTTC. Its protein product is CASSPGTGEFYGYTF.

The genes are TRBV9 and TRBJ1-2; a weak D match, TRBD1 (5 bases). V dropped 0 bases and J dropped 2 bases, with 8 bases sitting between them. The CDR3 contains 14 residues. Germline V gene data show CDR1 as SGDLS and CDR2 as YYNGEE. CDR3 residues: CASSVAGGNYGYTF. For the CDR3, the DNA is TGTGCCAGCAGCGTAGCTGGGGGGAACTATGGCTACACCTTC.

The genes are TRBV10-2 and TRBJ1-1; D gene uncertain. The CDR3 spans 11 residues. Per the germline V gene, CDR1 is WSHSY and CDR2 is SAAADI. The V gene lost 2 bases and the J gene lost 2 bases, with 0 bases spanning the gap. The CDR3 reads CASSENTEAFF. CDR3 in DNA: TGCGCCAGCAGTGAGAACACTGAAGCTTTCTTT.

This chain joins TRBV18 and TRBJ2-7, with D perhaps matching TRBD2 (6 bases). V was clipped by 3 bases and J by 5 bases, with 11 bases between them. The CDR3 sequence is 13 residues long. Germline CDR1 KGHSH, CDR2 LQKENI. CDR3 bases: TGTGCCAGCTCACCGGGCGGGGTCCACGAGCAGTACTTC. It codes for CASSPGGVHEQYF.

This sequence joins TRBV4-2 and TRBJ2-2; possible D gene TRBD2, 5 bases. Trimming removed 5 bases from V and 4 bases from J, with 17 bases in between. CDR1 LGHNA and CDR2 YNFKEQ come from the germline V gene. This CDR3 contains 16 residues. The CDR3 protein is CASSYGDSPSTGELFF. CDR3 in DNA: TGTGCCAGCAGCTACGGGGATAGCCCGTCCACCGGGGAGCTGTTTTTT.

The chain has TRBV4-1 and TRBJ1-2; D might be TRBD1 (5 bases). Trimming took off 5 bases at V and 12 bases at J, with 19 bases between the two ends. This CDR3 contains 13 residues. CDR1 is MGHRA and CDR2 is YSYEKL in the germline V gene. CDR3: CASSINSQGGNTF. CDR3 DNA sequence: TGCGCCAGCAGCATAAACAGCCAGGGTGGAAACACCTTC.

V and J are TRBV6-5 and TRBJ1-6; tentatively, D is TRBD1 (5 bases). Germline V gene lookup returns CDR1 MNHEY and CDR2 SVGAGI. The CDR3 consists of 16 residues. The V and J ends lost 2 bases and 8 bases respectively, with 16 bases between them. The CDR3 region has the DNA TGTGCCAGCAGTTACGACCCACAGCGAGGGGATTCACCCCTCCACTTT. It yields the protein CASSYDPQRGDSPLHF.

This chain links TRBV5-1 with TRBJ1-6; 8 bases agree with TRBD1. CDR3 length equals 16 residues. Germline lookup yields CDR1 SGHRS and CDR2 YFSETQ. Trimming at V came to 4 bases and at J to 7 bases, leaving 10 bases not matched to a gene. The chain's CDR3 is CASSLTGQGPNSPLHF. In nucleotides, the CDR3 is TGCGCCAGCAGCCTAACCGGACAGGGCCCCAATTCACCCCTCCACTTT. Complete variable domain (other parts from reference TRBV5-1 and TRBJ1-6): KAGVTQTPRYLIKTRGQQVTLSCSPISGHRSVSWYQQTPGQGLQFLFEYFSETQRNKGNFPGRFSGRQFSNSRSEMNVSTLELGDSALYLCASSLTGQGPNSPLHFGNGTRLTVT.

The J gene is TRBJ1-5, the V gene TRBV7-8; 9 bases map to TRBD1. This CDR3 region has 17 residues. Germline-derived CDR1 and CDR2 are SGHVS and FQNEAQ. V shed 3 bases, J shed 0 bases, and the junction held 6 bases outside the gene matches. The CDR3 here is CASSFGQGRNSNQPQHF. The CDR3 DNA reads as TGTGCCAGCAGCTTTGGACAGGGGCGTAATAGCAATCAGCCCCAGCATTTT.

V gene TRBV6-2 or TRBV6-3 combines with J gene TRBJ1-1, with TRBD1 matching 8 bases. This CDR3 is 16 amino acids long. Germline assignment: CDR1 MNHEY and CDR2 SVGEGT. V lost 2 bases and J lost 2; bases outside the gene matches: 7. The CDR3 reads CASSYHRGSTNTEAFF. CDR3 bases: TGTGCCAGCAGTTACCACAGGGGGAGTACAAACACTGAAGCTTTCTTT.

The V and J genes are TRBV15 and TRBJ2-3, with a possible D match to TRBD2 (5 bases). Per the germline V gene, CDR1 is LNHNV and CDR2 is YYDKDF (reference sequence). The V gene lost 4 bases and the J gene lost 6 bases, with 20 bases spanning the gap. This CDR3 is 16 amino acids long. CDR3 coding DNA: TGTGCCACCAGCACCCCCGGAGGCCCAAGCCCCGATACGCAGTATTTT. It translates to CATSTPGGPSPDTQYF. Supplemented by reference TRBV15 and TRBJ2-3, the full variable domain reads DAMVIQNPRYQVTQFGKPVTLSCSQTLNHNVMYWYQQKSSQAPKLLFHYYDKDFNNEADTPDNFQSRRPNTSFCFLDIRSPGLGDTAMYLCATSTPGGPSPDTQYFGPGTRLTVL.

The V gene is TRBV27, the J gene TRBJ1-1; D uncertain. Germline V gene lookup returns CDR1 MNHEY and CDR2 SMNVEV (reference sequence). The CDR3 consists of 14 residues. Trimming took off 6 bases at V and 0 bases at J, with 11 bases between the two ends. The CDR3 DNA follows: TGTGCCAGCAGCCTGGGTCATATGAACACTGAAGCTTTCTTT. It codes for CASSLGHMNTEAFF.

The chain has TRBV5-1 and TRBJ2-7; the match to TRBD2 covers 11 bases. Germline V CDR1 and CDR2: SGHRS, YFSETQ. The J segment lost 2 bases and the V segment lost 5 bases, leaving 9 bases of the junction unmatched. This CDR3 is 16 amino acids long. The DNA of the CDR3 is TGCGCCAGCAGTGCTACTAGCGGGAGTAGCCCCTACGAGCAGTACTTC. Translation gives CASSATSGSSPYEQYF.

The sample holds one count of this clone. The chain carries TRBV18 and TRBJ2-7; D is possibly TRBD1 (6 bases). The germline CDR1 and CDR2 sequences are KGHSH and LQKENI. Between the trimmed V and J ends, which lost 2 bases and 2 bases, there was a span of 10 bases. The CDR3 totals 14 residues. CDR3 sequence (DNA): TGTGCCAGCTCACCAGGGACATCAACCTACGAGCAGTACTTC. Amino acid sequence: CASSPGTSTYEQYF.

The chain couples TRBV29-1 to TRBJ1-2; 12 bases line up with TRBD1. The CDR3 sequence is 15 residues long. Germline V CDR1 and CDR2: SQVTM, ANQGSEA. The V gene end was trimmed by 7 bases and the J gene end by 2 bases; junction bases not matched to a gene: 8. The CDR3 region has the DNA TGCAGCGCATCCGGGACAGGGGGCGGGAACTATGGCTACACCTTC. Protein sequence: CSASGTGGGNYGYTF.

The chain joins TRBV30 to TRBJ1-5; 10 bases agree with TRBD1. Germline V gives CDR1 GTSNPN, CDR2 SVGIG (reference sequence). The V and J ends lost 7 bases and 1 base, in that order; junction bases with no gene match: 4. This CDR3 region has 14 residues. The CDR3 is CAFDRGLSNQPQHF. The CDR3 DNA follows: TGTGCCTTCGACAGGGGGCTGAGCAATCAGCCCCAGCATTTT.

The J gene is TRBJ2-2, the V gene TRBV24-1, with D perhaps assigned TRBD1 or TRBD2 (5 bases each). Germline CDR1 reads KGHDR; CDR2 reads SFDVKD. The V end lost 7 bases, the J end lost 6 bases, and 11 bases lay between the germline ends. The CDR3 extends over 13 amino acids. CDR3 sequence: CATRDSGPGELFF. CDR3 DNA sequence: TGTGCCACCAGAGACAGCGGCCCCGGGGAGCTGTTTTTT.

V gene TRBV20-1 combines with J gene TRBJ1-2, with D unresolved. The V gene lost 3 bases and the J gene lost 0 bases, with 8 bases spanning the gap. This CDR3 is built from 13 residues. Germline V gene sequence: CDR1 DFQATT, CDR2 SNEGSKA (reference sequence). CDR3 in DNA: TGCAGTGCTAGTCAGGCGGCTAACTATGGCTACACCTTC. Encoded protein: CSASQAANYGYTF.

The V call is TRBV30, the J call TRBJ1-1; 9 bases are a match to TRBD1. This CDR3 spans 15 amino acids. Germline V gene lookup returns CDR1 GTSNPN and CDR2 SVGIG (reference sequence). V dropped 6 bases and J dropped 7; count of bases not matched to a gene: 15. For the CDR3, the DNA is TGTGCCTGTGACGGACAGGGGATAACAGGGAATGAAGCTTTCTTT. Its protein is CACDGQGITGNEAFF.

This rearrangement joins TRBV19 to TRBJ1-6, with 8 bases identical to TRBD1. Germline CDR1 is LNHDA and CDR2 is SQIVND (reference sequence). V was clipped by 5 bases and J by 8 bases; unmatched bases: 5. The length of the CDR3 is 14 residues. Here the CDR3 DNA reads TGTGCCAGTAGTCAACAGGGGGACTATTCACCCCTCCACTTT. Translation: CASSQQGDYSPLHF.

This chain joins TRBV4-1 and TRBJ1-4; no clear D gene. V lost 8 bases and J lost 1, with 14 bases in between. In germline, CDR1 is MGHRA, CDR2 YSYEKL. This CDR3 has 15 amino acids. CDR3 amino acids: CASRPFGETNEKLFF. Written as DNA, the CDR3 is TGCGCCAGCCGGCCTTTCGGGGAAACTAATGAAAAACTGTTTTTT.

This clone was detected once. The V call is TRBV6-6, the J call TRBJ1-6; no clear D. The CDR3 is 15 amino acids. Trimming removed 5 bases from V and 10 bases from J, with 18 bases in between. Germline V gene data show CDR1 as MNHNY and CDR2 as SVGAGI (reference sequence). The CDR3 bases are TGTGCCAGCAGTCCCCCTGAAGGGTCAGGATCACCCCTCCACTTT. This codes for CASSPPEGSGSPLHF.

The V and J genes are TRBV2 and TRBJ1-4; 7 bases are a match to TRBD1. This CDR3 region has 14 residues. V lost 3 bases to trimming and J lost 8 bases; unmatched junction nucleotides: 6. Germline CDR1 and CDR2: SNHLY and FYNNEI. The chain's CDR3 is CASSEGPGGEKLFF. In DNA, the CDR3 is TGTGCCAGCAGTGAGGGGCCAGGGGGGGAAAAACTGTTTTTT.

V usage is TRBV2 and J usage is TRBJ2-7; 10 bases match TRBD2. This CDR3 is built from 15 residues. Looked up from germline, CDR1 is SNHLY and CDR2 is FYNNEI. V shed 3 bases and J 3 bases; nucleotides not matched to a gene: 5. The DNA of the CDR3 is TGTGCCAGCAGTGATTGGGCTAGCGGGAGCTACGAGCAGTACTTC. Translation: CASSDWASGSYEQYF.

CDR3 coding DNA: TGTGCCAGTAGTATTGGCCAGAGCACTGAAGCTTTCTTT. Amino acid sequence: CASSIGQSTEAFF. This sequence joins TRBV19 and TRBJ1-1; D not resolved. CDR1 and CDR2 from the germline V gene are LNHDA and SQIVND (reference sequence). Trimming stripped 3 bases from V and 4 bases from J, with 9 bases between. The CDR3 has 13 residues.

CDR3 nucleotides: TGTGCCAGCAGTCCTAGCGGGGTTGAGACCCAGTACTTC. Translating gives CASSPSGVETQYF. This chain links TRBV12-3 or TRBV12-4 with TRBJ2-5; 9 bases agree with TRBD2. This CDR3 has 13 residues. Trimming removed 5 bases from V and 5 bases from J; junction bases left unmatched: 3.